A single T cell receptor (beta chain) is shown here with its context. This specimen belongs to a study of blood T cell repertoires in COVID-19. The CDR3 length is 15 residues. Germline V CDR1 and CDR2: SNHLY, FYNNEI. Trimming cost V 5 bases and J 6 bases; bases outside gene matches: 10. Sequencing used immunoSEQ multiplex PCR; TCRdb keeps in-frame clones, though not all of them. The data show about 330,000 clones, approximately 88% seen once. The source is a man aged 18-30 years who had recovered from COVID-19. Input material: peripheral blood. This chain joins TRBV2 and TRBJ1-5; TRBD1 matches at 7 bases. The CDR3 sequence is CASSLQGQSRQPQHF. The CDR3 nucleotides read TGTGCCAGCAGTCTACAGGGACAGTCTCGTCAGCCCCAGCATTTT. The variable domain in full, completed from reference TRBV2 and TRBJ1-5, reads EPEVTQTPSHQVTQMGQEVILRCVPISNHLYFYWYRQILGQKVEFLVSFYNNEISEKSEIFDDQFSVERPDGSNFTLKIRSTKLEDSAMYFCASSLQGQSRQPQHFGDGTRLSIL.